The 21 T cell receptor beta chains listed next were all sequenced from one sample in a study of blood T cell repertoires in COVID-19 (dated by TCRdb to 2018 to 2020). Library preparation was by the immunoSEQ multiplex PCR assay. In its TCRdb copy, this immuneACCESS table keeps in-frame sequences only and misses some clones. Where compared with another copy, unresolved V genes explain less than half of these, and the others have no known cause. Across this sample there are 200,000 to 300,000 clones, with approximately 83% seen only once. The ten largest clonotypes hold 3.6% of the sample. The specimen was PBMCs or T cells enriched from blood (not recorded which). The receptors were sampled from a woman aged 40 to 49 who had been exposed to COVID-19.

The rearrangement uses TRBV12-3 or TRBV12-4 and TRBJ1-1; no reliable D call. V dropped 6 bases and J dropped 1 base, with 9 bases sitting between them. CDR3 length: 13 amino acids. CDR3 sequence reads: CASSSTSNTEAFF. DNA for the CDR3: TGTGCCAGCAGCTCAACATCGAACACTGAAGCTTTCTTT.

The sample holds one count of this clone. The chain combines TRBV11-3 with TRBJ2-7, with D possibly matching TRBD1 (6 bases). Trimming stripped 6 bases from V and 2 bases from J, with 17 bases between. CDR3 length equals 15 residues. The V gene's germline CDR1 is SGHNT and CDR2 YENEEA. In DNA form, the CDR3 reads TGTGCCAGCAGTGTGGGTCGAGGGGGACCCTACGAGCAGTACTTC. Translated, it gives CASSVGRGGPYEQYF.

The DNA of the CDR3 is TGTGCCAGCAGCCCAGGGTCCCATCAGCCCCAGCATTTT. Translation: CASSPGSHQPQHF. V is TRBV11-2 and J is TRBJ1-5; the D gene is possibly TRBD1 (5 bases). This CDR3 spans 13 amino acids. Germline CDR1 reads SGHAT; CDR2 reads FQNNGV. V was cut by 5 bases and J by 5 bases, with 10 bases left in between. Based on the CDR3 plus reference TRBV11-2 and TRBJ1-5, the full variable domain is EAGVAQSPRYKIIEKRQSVAFWCNPISGHATLYWYQQILGQGPKLLIQFQNNGVVDDSQLPKDRFSAERLKGVDSTLKIQPAKLEDSAVYLCASSPGSHQPQHFGDGTRLSIL.

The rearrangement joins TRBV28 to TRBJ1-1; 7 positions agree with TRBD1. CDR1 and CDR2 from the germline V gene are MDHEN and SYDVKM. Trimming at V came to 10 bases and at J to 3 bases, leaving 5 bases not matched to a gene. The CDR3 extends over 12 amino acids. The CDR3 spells CATQGGYTEAFF. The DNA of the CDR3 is TGTGCCACCCAAGGGGGCTACACTGAAGCTTTCTTT.

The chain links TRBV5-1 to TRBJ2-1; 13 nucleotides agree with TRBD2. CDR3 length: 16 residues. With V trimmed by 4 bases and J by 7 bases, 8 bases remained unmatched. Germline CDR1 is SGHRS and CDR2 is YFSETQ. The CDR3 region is CASSPLTSGGRNEQFF. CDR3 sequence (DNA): TGCGCCAGCAGCCCCCTGACTAGCGGGGGGCGGAATGAGCAGTTCTTC.

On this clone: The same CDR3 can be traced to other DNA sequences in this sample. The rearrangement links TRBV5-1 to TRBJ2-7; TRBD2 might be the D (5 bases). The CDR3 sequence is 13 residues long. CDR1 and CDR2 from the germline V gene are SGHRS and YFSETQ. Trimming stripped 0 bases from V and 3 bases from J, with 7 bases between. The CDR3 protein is CASSLEGSYEQYF. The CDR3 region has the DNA TGCGCCAGCAGCTTGGAAGGGAGCTACGAGCAGTACTTC.

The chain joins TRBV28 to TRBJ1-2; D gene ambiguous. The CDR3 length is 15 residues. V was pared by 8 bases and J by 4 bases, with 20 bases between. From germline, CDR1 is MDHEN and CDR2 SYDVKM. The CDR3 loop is CASGGRGRPSYGYTF. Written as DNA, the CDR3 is TGTGCCAGCGGAGGGCGCGGCAGGCCCTCCTATGGCTACACCTTC.

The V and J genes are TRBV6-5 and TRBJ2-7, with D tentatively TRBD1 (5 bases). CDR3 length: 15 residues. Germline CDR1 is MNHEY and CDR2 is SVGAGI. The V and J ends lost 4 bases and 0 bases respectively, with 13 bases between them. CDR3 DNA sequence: TGTGCCAGCAGTTTTCGGACAACGAACTCCTACGAGCAGTACTTC. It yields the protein CASSFRTTNSYEQYF.

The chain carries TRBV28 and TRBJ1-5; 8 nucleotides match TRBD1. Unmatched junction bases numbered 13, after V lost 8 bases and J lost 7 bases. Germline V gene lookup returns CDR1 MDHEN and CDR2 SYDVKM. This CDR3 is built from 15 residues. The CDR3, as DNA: TGTGCCAGCCTAGCCCCAGGGGGCGCGAGGCAGCCCCAGCATTTT. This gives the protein CASLAPGGARQPQHF. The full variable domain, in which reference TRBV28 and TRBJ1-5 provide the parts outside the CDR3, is DVKVTQSSRYLVKRTGEKVFLECVQDMDHENMFWYRQDPGLGLRLIYFSYDVKMKEKGDIPEGYSVSREKKERFSLILESASTNQTSMYLCASLAPGGARQPQHFGDGTRLSIL.

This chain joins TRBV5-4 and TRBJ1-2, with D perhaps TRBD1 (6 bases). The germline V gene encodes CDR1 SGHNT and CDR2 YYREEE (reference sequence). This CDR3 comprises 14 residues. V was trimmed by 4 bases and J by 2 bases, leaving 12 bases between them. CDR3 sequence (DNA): TGTGCCAGCAGCCTAGGACAGTTCAACTATGGCTACACCTTC. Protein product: CASSLGQFNYGYTF.

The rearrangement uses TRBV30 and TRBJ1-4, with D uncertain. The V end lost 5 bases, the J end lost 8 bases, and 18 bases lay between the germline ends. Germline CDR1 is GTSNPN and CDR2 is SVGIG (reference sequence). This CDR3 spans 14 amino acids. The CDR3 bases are TGTGCCTGGGGCACCCGACGGGGAACGGAAAAACTGTTTTTT. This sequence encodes CAWGTRRGTEKLFF.

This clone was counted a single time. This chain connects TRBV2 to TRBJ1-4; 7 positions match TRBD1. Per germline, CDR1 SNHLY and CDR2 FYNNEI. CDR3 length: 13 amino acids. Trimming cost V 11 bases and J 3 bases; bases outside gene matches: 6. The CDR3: CAGHTGANEKLFF. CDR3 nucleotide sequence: TGTGCCGGACATACAGGGGCTAATGAAAAACTGTTTTTT.

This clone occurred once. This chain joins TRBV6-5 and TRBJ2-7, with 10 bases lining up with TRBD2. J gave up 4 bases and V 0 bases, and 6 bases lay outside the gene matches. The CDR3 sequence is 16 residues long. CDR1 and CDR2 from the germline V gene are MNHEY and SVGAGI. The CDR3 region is CASSYSELTSGYEQYF. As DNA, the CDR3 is TGTGCCAGCAGTTACTCGGAACTGACTAGCGGGTACGAGCAGTACTTC.

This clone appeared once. CDR3 nucleotide sequence: TGTGCCAGCAGTTACGACGGGGAGACCCAGTACTTC. Protein product: CASSYDGETQYF. The chain carries TRBV6-6 and TRBJ2-5; D uncertain. This CDR3 has 12 residues. Germline CDR1 reads MNHNY; CDR2 reads SVGAGI (reference sequence). V dropped 2 bases and J dropped 5 bases, with 6 bases sitting between them.

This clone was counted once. The CDR3 region has the DNA TGCGCCAGCGGTCGGGTTCAAGAGACCCAGTACTTC. This codes for CASGRVQETQYF. The chain carries TRBV5-1 and TRBJ2-5; D gene uncertain. From germline, CDR1 is SGHRS and CDR2 YFSETQ. The CDR3 has 12 amino acids. The V end was cut by 7 bases, the J end by 2 bases, with 9 bases between.

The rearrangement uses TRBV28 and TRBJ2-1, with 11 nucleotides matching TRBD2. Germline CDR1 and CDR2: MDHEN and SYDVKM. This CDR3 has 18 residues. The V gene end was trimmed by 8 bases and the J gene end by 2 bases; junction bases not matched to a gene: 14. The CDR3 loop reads CASALPSSGGPPYNEQFF. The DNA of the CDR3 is TGTGCCAGCGCTCTTCCCTCTAGCGGGGGGCCCCCCTACAATGAGCAGTTCTTC.

The DNA of the CDR3 is TGTGCCAGCAGTGAAAGGCGGGATACGCAGTATTTT. Amino acids: CASSERRDTQYF. The genes are TRBV2 and TRBJ2-3; D is undetermined. The CDR3 loop spans 12 amino acids. The germline V gene encodes CDR1 SNHLY and CDR2 FYNNEI. Trimming removed 2 bases at V and 6 bases at J, with 6 bases between.

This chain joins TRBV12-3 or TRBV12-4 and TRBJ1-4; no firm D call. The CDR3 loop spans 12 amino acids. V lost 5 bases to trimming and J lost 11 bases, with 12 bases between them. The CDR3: CASSQTTEKLFF. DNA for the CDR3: TGTGCCAGCAGTCAGACTACAGAGAAACTGTTTTTT.

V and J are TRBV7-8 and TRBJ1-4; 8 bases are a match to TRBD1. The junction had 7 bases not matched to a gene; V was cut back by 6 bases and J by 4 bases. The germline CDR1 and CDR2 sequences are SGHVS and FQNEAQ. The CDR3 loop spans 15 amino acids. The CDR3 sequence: CASSPGQGGNEKLFF. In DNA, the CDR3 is TGTGCCAGCAGTCCCGGACAGGGCGGTAATGAAAAACTGTTTTTT.

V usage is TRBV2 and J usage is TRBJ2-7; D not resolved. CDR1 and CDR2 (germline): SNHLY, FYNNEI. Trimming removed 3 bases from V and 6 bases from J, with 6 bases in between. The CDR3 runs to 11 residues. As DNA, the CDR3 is TGTGCCAGCAGTGATATGCGCGAGCAGTACTTC. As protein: CASSDMREQYF.

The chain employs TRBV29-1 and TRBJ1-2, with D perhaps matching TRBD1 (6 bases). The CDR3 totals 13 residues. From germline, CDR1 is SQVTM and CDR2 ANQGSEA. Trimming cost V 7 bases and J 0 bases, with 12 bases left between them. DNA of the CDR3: TGCAGCGGGGGGGCATCCGCTAACTATGGCTACACCTTC. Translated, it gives CSGGASANYGYTF. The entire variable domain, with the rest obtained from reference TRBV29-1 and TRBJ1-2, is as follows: SAVISQKPSRDICQRGTSLTIQCQVDSQVTMMFWYRQQPGQSLTLIATANQGSEATYESGFVIDKFPISRPNLTFSTLTVSNMSPEDSSIYLCSGGASANYGYTFGSGTRLTVV.